Each of the 16 T cell receptor beta chains below was sequenced from the same sample in a study of Ad26.COV2.S vaccination and SARS-CoV-2 variants. Repertoires were generated with immunoSEQ multiplex PCR, while TCRdb's copy carries only in-frame clones and drops some. The sample lists around 350,000 clones; just over 90% were seen once. The sequences come from peripheral blood, collected after recovery from COVID-19. All receptors derive from a human donor who had recovered from COVID-19.

This clone was found once. The V and J genes are TRBV18 and TRBJ1-1; tentative D call: TRBD1 (6 bases). Germline-derived CDR1 and CDR2 are KGHSH and LQKENI. The CDR3 length is 15 residues. The V end lost 3 bases, the J end lost 4 bases, and 15 bases lay between the germline ends. The CDR3 loop is CASSPLRDIGTEAFF. CDR3 coding DNA: TGTGCCAGCTCACCTCTCCGGGACATCGGCACTGAAGCTTTCTTT.

The chain links TRBV11-2 to TRBJ2-2, with 12 bases lining up with TRBD2. V shed 5 bases and J 4 bases; nucleotides not matched to a gene: 11. The CDR3 is made up of 18 amino acids. CDR1 is SGHAT, CDR2 FQNNGV, per germline. The CDR3 DNA follows: TGTGCCAGCAGCCCTCGGTCTAGCGGGGGGGCGAGCACCGGGGAGCTGTTTTTT. Its protein product is CASSPRSSGGASTGELFF.

The chain combines TRBV19 with TRBJ1-3; D gene uncertain. The CDR3 spans 15 residues. V lost 5 bases to trimming and J lost 0 bases, with 11 bases between them. CDR1 is LNHDA, CDR2 SQIVND, per germline (reference sequence). As DNA, the CDR3 is TGTGCCAGTAGTGAGACGCCTGTCTCTGGAAACACCATATATTTT. Its translation is CASSETPVSGNTIYF.

The rearrangement links TRBV3-1 (or the pseudogene TRBV3-2) to TRBJ2-7; TRBD2 agrees at 8 bases. The CDR3 is made up of 16 amino acids. V dropped 2 bases and J dropped 1; count of bases not matched to a gene: 7. Germline V gene sequence: CDR1 LGHDT, CDR2 YNNKEL (reference sequence). The CDR3 coding sequence is TGTGCCAGCAGCCAACCCAGACTAGCGAATTCCTACGAGCAGTACTTC. Residues: CASSQPRLANSYEQYF.

The V call is TRBV5-4, the J call TRBJ1-1, with a tentative D call TRBD1 (6 bases). CDR1 is SGHNT and CDR2 is YYREEE in the germline V gene (reference sequence). The CDR3 totals 16 residues. The germline V and J ends were trimmed by 0 bases and 0 bases, with 12 bases remaining between them. Here the CDR3 reads CASSLGSGTLNTEAFF. CDR3 in DNA: TGTGCCAGCAGCTTGGGTTCCGGGACACTGAACACTGAAGCTTTCTTT.

The chain has TRBV6-6 and TRBJ2-7; D is possibly TRBD1 (7 bases). V lost 10 bases and J lost 5, with 18 bases in between. Germline CDR1 is MNHNY and CDR2 is SVGAGI (reference sequence). The CDR3 is 13 amino acids. In nucleotides, the CDR3 is TGTGCCACCCAGGGGGGTTTTTGGAACGAGCAGTACTTC. Protein: CATQGGFWNEQYF.

A single count supports this clone. V is TRBV7-2 and J is TRBJ1-2; the D is unclear. Germline CDR1 is SGHTA and CDR2 is FQGNSA. The CDR3 sequence is 15 residues long. Between the trimmed V and J ends, which lost 5 bases and 2 bases, there was a span of 15 bases. The CDR3 sequence is CASSLPRADNYGYTF. The CDR3 DNA reads as TGTGCCAGCAGCCTCCCTCGGGCGGACAACTATGGCTACACCTTC.

This clone was detected only once. One junction end disagrees with the germline gene, perhaps due to a read error. The rearrangement links TRBV7-8 to TRBJ2-1; the match to TRBD1 covers 8 bases. This CDR3 has 16 residues. CDR1 and CDR2 (germline): SGHVS, FQNEAQ. CDR3 residues: CASTLNEGTGYNEQFF. In DNA, the CDR3 is TGTGCCAGCACCTTAAACGAAGGGACAGGATACAATGAGCAGTTCTTC.

The chain combines TRBV12-3 or TRBV12-4 with TRBJ2-2, with D unclear. This CDR3 has 12 residues. V lost 3 bases, J lost 7 bases, and 6 bases lay in between. CDR3 DNA sequence: TGTGCCAGCAGTTTCGAGGTCGGGGAGCTGTTTTTT. Its translation is CASSFEVGELFF.

J is TRBJ2-7 and V is TRBV5-6; D remains unclear. CDR3 size: 11 residues. Looked up from germline, CDR1 is SGHDT and CDR2 is YYEEEE. V was clipped by 4 bases and J by 5 bases, with 7 bases between them. For the CDR3, the DNA is TGTGCCAGCAGCAATTACAACGAGCAGTACTTC. This sequence encodes CASSNYNEQYF.

On this clone: The same CDR3 is also encoded by other DNA sequences in this sample. The J gene is TRBJ2-7, the V gene TRBV27, with a tentative D call TRBD2 (7 bases). Germline V gives CDR1 MNHEY, CDR2 SMNVEV (reference sequence). This CDR3 has 14 amino acids. Trimming shortened V by 6 bases and J by 0 bases, and 12 bases separated the two germline ends. The CDR3 coding sequence is TGTGCCAGCAGCTCGGGGGGCTCCTCCTACGAGCAGTACTTC. It is translated as CASSSGGSSYEQYF.

This clone was observed a handful of times. V and J are TRBV10-1 and TRBJ1-1, with 7 nucleotides matching TRBD1. In germline, CDR1 is WNHNN, CDR2 SYGVQD (reference sequence). With V trimmed by 3 bases and J by 4 bases, 2 bases remained unmatched. The CDR3 loop spans 13 amino acids. The CDR3 DNA follows: TGCGCCAGCAGTGACAGGGGGGTCACTGAAGCTTTCTTT. Translation: CASSDRGVTEAFF.

This chain uses TRBV27 with TRBJ2-4; D might be TRBD1 (6 bases). V lost 5 bases and J 3 bases, leaving 20 bases between the germline ends. This CDR3 contains 17 residues. Germline loops: CDR1 MNHEY, CDR2 SMNVEV (reference sequence). DNA for the CDR3: TGTGCCAGCAGTCCCTATAAACAGGGTTCGAGCAAAAACATTCAGTACTTC. Translation gives CASSPYKQGSSKNIQYF.

The chain employs TRBV5-1 and TRBJ2-3, with TRBD1 matching 12 bases. The CDR3 extends over 14 amino acids. Germline lookup yields CDR1 SGHRS and CDR2 YFSETQ. V was clipped by 8 bases and J by 6 bases; unmatched bases: 7. CDR3 bases: TGCGCCAGTTCGGGACAGGGGGCCGGGGATACGCAGTATTTT. It encodes CASSGQGAGDTQYF. The full variable domain, rest sourced from reference TRBV5-1 and TRBJ2-3, is KAGVTQTPRYLIKTRGQQVTLSCSPISGHRSVSWYQQTPGQGLQFLFEYFSETQRNKGNFPGRFSGRQFSNSRSEMNVSTLELGDSALYLCASSGQGAGDTQYFGPGTRLTVL.

The V and J genes are TRBV5-5 and TRBJ1-6; D might be TRBD1 (5 bases). The germline gives CDR1 SGHKS, CDR2 YYEKEE (reference sequence). The CDR3 extends over 14 amino acids. Trimming pared 4 bases from V and 10 bases from J, leaving 15 bases between. The CDR3 here is CASSPGTLFSPLHF. CDR3 bases: TGTGCCAGCAGCCCCGGGACGTTGTTCTCACCCCTCCACTTT.

The gene calls are TRBV4-1 and TRBJ1-2; D unresolved. V was pared by 3 bases and J by 8 bases, with 13 bases between. Germline CDR1 is MGHRA and CDR2 is YSYEKL. The CDR3 is 13 amino acids. CDR3 amino acids: CASSQLGLGGYTF. Here the CDR3 DNA reads TGCGCCAGCAGCCAGCTGGGGTTGGGAGGCTACACCTTC.